Detailed here is one T cell receptor beta chain. Its antigen is not identified. CDR3 length: 16 residues. The V gene end was trimmed by 2 bases and the J gene end by 4 bases; junction bases not matched to a gene: 5. The germline V gene encodes CDR1 SGHRS and CDR2 YFSETQ. The data were taken from a study of T cell responses to AZD1222 COVID-19 vaccine. Assay used: immunoSEQ multiplex PCR; TCRdb lists only in-frame clones, some missing. This table has over 100,000 clones, 65% to 90% appearing once. Findings of the study overall: Spike-spanning, vaccine-associated CD4 TCRs were dominant at 160-218 and 743-854.

The source of this sequence is an adult who received the MenACWY meningococcal vaccine as a control. The chain uses TRBV5-1 and TRBJ2-1; 11 positions agree with TRBD2. This sample comprised peripheral blood, obtained 28 days after the second dose of the MenACWY control vaccine. CDR3 protein: CASSFRSGGAYNEQFF. The CDR3 bases are TGCGCCAGCAGCTTTCGTAGCGGGGGGGCGTACAATGAGCAGTTCTTC. The full variable domain, completed using reference TRBV5-1 and TRBJ2-1, is KAGVTQTPRYLIKTRGQQVTLSCSPISGHRSVSWYQQTPGQGLQFLFEYFSETQRNKGNFPGRFSGRQFSNSRSEMNVSTLELGDSALYLCASSFRSGGAYNEQFFGPGTRLTVL.